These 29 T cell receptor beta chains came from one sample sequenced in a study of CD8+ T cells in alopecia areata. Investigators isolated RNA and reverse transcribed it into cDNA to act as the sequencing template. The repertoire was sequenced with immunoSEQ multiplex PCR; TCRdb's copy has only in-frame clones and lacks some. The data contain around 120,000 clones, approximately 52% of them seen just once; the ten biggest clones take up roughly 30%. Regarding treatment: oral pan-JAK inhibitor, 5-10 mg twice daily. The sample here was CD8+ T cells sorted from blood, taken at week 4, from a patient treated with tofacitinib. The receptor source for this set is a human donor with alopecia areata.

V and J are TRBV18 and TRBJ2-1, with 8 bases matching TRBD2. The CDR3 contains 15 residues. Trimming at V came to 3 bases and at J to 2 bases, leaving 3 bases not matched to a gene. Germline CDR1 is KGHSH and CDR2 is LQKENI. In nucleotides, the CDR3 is TGTGCCAGCTCACCTAGCGGGGAGACCTACAATGAGCAGTTCTTC. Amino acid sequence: CASSPSGETYNEQFF.

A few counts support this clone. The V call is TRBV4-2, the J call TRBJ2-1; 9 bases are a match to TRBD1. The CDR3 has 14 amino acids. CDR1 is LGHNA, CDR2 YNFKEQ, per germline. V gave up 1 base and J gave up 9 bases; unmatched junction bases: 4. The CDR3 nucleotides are TGTGCCAGCAGCCAAGCGAACAGGGGGCGTGAGCAGTTCTTC. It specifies CASSQANRGREQFF.

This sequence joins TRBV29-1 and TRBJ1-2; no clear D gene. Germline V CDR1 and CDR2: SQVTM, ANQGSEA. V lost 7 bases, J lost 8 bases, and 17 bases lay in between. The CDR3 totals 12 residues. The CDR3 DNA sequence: TGCAGCGATCTGGACGGCTCTGGGGGCTACACCTTC. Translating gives CSDLDGSGGYTF.

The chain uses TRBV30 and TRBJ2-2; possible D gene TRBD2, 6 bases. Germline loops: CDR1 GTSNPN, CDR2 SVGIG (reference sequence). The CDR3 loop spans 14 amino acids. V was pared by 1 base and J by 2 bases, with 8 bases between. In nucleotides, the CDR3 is TGTGCCTGGAGTGAGGGACTCAACACCGGGGAGCTGTTTTTT. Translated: CAWSEGLNTGELFF.

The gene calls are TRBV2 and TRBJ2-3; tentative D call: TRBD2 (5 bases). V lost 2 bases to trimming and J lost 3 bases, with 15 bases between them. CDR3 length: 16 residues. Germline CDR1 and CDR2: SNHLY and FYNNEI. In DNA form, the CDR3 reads TGTGCCAGCAGTGAACGGGGTCCAACACTAACAGATACGCAGTATTTT. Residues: CASSERGPTLTDTQYF. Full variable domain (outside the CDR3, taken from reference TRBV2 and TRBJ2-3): EPEVTQTPSHQVTQMGQEVILRCVPISNHLYFYWYRQILGQKVEFLVSFYNNEISEKSEIFDDQFSVERPDGSNFTLKIRSTKLEDSAMYFCASSERGPTLTDTQYFGPGTRLTVL.

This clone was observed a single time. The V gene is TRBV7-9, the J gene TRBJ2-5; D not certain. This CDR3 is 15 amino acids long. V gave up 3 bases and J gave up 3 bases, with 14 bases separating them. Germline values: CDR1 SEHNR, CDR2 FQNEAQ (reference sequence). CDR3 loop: CASSLLEEFKETQYF. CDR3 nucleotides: TGTGCCAGCAGCTTGTTAGAGGAGTTTAAAGAGACCCAGTACTTC. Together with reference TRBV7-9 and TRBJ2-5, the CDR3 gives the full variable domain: DTGVSQNPRHKITKRGQNVTFRCDPISEHNRLYWYRQTLGQGPEFLTYFQNEAQLEKSRLLSDRFSAERPKGSFSTLEIQRTEQGDSAMYLCASSLLEEFKETQYFGPGTRLLVL.

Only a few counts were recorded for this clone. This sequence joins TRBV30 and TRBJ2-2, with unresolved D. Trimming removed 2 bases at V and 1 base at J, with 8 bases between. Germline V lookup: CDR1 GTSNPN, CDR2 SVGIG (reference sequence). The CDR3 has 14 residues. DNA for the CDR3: TGTGCCTGGAGTCCTTCCATGAACACCGGGGAGCTGTTTTTT. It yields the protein CAWSPSMNTGELFF.

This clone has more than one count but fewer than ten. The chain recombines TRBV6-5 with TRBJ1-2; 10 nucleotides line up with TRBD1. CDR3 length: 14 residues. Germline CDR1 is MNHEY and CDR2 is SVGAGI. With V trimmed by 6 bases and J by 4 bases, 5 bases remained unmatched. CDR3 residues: CASSGQGGFYGYTF. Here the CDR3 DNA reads TGTGCCAGCAGCGGACAGGGGGGATTCTATGGCTACACCTTC.

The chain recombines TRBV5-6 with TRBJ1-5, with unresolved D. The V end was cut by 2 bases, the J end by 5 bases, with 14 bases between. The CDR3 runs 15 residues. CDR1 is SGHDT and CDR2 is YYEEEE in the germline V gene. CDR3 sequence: CASSFRARVDQPQHF. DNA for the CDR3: TGTGCCAGCAGCTTTCGAGCTAGAGTTGATCAGCCCCAGCATTTT. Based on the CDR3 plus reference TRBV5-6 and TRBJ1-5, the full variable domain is DAGVTQSPTHLIKTRGQQVTLRCSPKSGHDTVSWYQQALGQGPQFIFQYYEEEERQRGNFPDRFSGHQFPNYSSELNVNALLLGDSALYLCASSFRARVDQPQHFGDGTRLSIL.

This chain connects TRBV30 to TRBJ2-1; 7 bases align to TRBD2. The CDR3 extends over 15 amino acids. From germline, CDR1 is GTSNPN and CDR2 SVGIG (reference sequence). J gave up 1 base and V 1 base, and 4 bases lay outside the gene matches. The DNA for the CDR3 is TGTGCCTGGAGTGCCAGCGGGGAATCCTACAATGAGCAGTTCTTC. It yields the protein CAWSASGESYNEQFF.

The CDR3 here is CSVGGQSNTEAFF. The CDR3 DNA reads as TGCAGCGTTGGCGGACAGTCGAACACTGAAGCTTTCTTT. The chain is built from TRBV29-1 and TRBJ1-1; D may be TRBD1 (6 bases). Germline CDR1 SQVTM, CDR2 ANQGSEA. The CDR3 runs to 13 residues. Trimming stripped 4 bases from V and 1 base from J, with 10 bases between.

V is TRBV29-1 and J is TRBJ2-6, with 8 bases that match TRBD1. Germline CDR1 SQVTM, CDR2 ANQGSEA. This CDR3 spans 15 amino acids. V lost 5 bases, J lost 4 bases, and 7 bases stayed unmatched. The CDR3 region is CSVPEDRAGANVLTF. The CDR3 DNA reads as TGCAGCGTTCCCGAGGACAGGGCGGGGGCCAACGTCCTGACTTTC. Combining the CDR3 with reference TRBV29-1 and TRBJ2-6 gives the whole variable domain SAVISQKPSRDICQRGTSLTIQCQVDSQVTMMFWYRQQPGQSLTLIATANQGSEATYESGFVIDKFPISRPNLTFSTLTVSNMSPEDSSIYLCSVPEDRAGANVLTFGAGSRLTVL.

CDR3 in amino acids: CASSVGGGAPYEQYF. DNA of the CDR3: TGTGCCAGCAGCGTAGGTGGAGGGGCCCCCTACGAGCAGTACTTC. The chain links TRBV9 to TRBJ2-7; D may be TRBD2 (6 bases). The CDR3 covers 15 residues. Trimming pared 0 bases from V and 2 bases from J, leaving 12 bases between. CDR1 and CDR2 from the germline V gene are SGDLS and YYNGEE.

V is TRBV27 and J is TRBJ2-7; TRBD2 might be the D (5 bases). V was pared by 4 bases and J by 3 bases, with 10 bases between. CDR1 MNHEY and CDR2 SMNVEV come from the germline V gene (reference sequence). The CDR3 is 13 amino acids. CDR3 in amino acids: CASSYRRGYEQYF. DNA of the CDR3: TGTGCCAGCAGTTATAGACGGGGCTACGAGCAGTACTTC.

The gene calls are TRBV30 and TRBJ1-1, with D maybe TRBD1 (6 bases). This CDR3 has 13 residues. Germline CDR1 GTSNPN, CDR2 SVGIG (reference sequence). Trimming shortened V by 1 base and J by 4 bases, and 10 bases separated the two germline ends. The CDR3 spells CAWSDAGVTEAFF. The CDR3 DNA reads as TGTGCCTGGAGTGACGCAGGGGTCACTGAAGCTTTCTTT. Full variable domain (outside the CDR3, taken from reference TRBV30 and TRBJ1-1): SQTIHQWPATLVQPVGSPLSLECTVEGTSNPNLYWYRQAAGRGLQLLFYSVGIGQISSEVPQNLSASRPQDRQFILSSKKLLLSDSGFYLCAWSDAGVTEAFFGQGTRLTVV.

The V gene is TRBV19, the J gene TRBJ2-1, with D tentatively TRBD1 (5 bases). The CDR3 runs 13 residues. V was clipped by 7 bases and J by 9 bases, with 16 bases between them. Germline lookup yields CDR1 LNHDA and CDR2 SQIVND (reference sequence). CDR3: CASKVAGFGEQFF. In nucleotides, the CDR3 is TGTGCCAGTAAGGTTGCAGGGTTCGGTGAGCAGTTCTTC.

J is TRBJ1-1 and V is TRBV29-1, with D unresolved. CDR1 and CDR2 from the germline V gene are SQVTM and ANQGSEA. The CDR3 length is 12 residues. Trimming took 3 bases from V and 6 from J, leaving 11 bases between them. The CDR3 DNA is TGCAGCGTTGATTCTAATTCCCCTGAAGCTTTCTTT. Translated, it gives CSVDSNSPEAFF. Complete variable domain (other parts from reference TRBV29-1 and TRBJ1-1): SAVISQKPSRDICQRGTSLTIQCQVDSQVTMMFWYRQQPGQSLTLIATANQGSEATYESGFVIDKFPISRPNLTFSTLTVSNMSPEDSSIYLCSVDSNSPEAFFGQGTRLTVV.

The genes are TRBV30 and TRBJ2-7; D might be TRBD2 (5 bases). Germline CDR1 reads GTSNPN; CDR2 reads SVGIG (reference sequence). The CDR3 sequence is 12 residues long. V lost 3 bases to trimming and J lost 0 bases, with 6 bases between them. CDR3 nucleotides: TGTGCCTGGAGGGACTCCTCCTACGAGCAGTACTTC. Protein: CAWRDSSYEQYF.

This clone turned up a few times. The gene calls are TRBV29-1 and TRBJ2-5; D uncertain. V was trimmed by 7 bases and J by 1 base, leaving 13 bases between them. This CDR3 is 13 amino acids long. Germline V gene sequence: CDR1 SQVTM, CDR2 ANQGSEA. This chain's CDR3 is CSAPGWGQETQYF. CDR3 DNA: TGCAGCGCCCCCGGATGGGGCCAAGAGACCCAGTACTTC.

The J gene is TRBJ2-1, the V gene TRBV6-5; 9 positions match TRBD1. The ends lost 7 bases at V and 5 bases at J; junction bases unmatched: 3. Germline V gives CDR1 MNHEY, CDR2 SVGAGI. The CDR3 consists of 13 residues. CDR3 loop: CASNGQGNNEQFF. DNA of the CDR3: TGTGCCAGCAACGGACAGGGGAACAATGAGCAGTTCTTC.

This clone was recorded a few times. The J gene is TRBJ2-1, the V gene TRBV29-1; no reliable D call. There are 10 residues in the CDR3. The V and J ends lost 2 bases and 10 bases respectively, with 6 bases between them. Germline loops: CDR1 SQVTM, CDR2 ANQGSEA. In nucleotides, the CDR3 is TGCAGCGTTGAAATGCCCGAGCAGTTCTTC. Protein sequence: CSVEMPEQFF.

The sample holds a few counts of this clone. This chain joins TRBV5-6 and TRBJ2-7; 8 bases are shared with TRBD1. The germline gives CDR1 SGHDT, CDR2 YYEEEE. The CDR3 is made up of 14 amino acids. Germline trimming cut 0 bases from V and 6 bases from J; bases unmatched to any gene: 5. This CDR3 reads CASSLGTGISEQYF. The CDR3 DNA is TGTGCCAGCAGCTTGGGGACAGGGATCAGCGAGCAGTACTTC.

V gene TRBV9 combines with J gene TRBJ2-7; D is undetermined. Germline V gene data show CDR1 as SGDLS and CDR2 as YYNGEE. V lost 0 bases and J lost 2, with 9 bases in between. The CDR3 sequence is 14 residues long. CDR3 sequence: CASSVGVNAYEQYF. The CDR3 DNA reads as TGTGCCAGCAGCGTAGGGGTCAACGCCTACGAGCAGTACTTC.

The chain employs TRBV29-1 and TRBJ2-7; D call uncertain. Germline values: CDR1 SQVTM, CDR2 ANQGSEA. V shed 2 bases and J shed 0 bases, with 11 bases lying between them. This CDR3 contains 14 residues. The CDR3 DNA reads TGCAGCGTTGAATTCGGGCGGAGCTCCTACGAGCAGTACTTC. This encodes CSVEFGRSSYEQYF.

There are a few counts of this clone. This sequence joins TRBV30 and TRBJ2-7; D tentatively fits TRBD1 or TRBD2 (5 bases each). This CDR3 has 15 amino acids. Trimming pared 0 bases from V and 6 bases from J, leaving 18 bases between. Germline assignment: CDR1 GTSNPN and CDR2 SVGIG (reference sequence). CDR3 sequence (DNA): TGTGCCTGGAGTGTACGGGGCGACCTAAGTTGCGAGCAGTACTTC. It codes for CAWSVRGDLSCEQYF.

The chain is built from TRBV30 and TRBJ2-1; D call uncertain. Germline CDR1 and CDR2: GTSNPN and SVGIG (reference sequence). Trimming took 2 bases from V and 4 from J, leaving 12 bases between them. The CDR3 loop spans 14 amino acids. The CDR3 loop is CAWSSRSAYNEQFF. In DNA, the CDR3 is TGTGCCTGGAGTTCCCGTTCGGCTTACAATGAGCAGTTCTTC.

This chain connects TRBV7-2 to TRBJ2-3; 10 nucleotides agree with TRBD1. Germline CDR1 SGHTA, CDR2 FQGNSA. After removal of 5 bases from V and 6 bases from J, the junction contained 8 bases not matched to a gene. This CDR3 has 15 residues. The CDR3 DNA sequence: TGTGCCAGCAGCCAGACAGGGGGCGGGAGGGATACGCAGTATTTT. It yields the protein CASSQTGGGRDTQYF.

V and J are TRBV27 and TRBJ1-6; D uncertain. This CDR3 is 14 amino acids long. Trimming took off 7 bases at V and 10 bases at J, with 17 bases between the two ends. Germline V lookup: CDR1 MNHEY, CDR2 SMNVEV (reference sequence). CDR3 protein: CASNVGQRGSPLHF. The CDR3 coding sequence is TGTGCCAGCAACGTAGGGCAACGTGGATCACCCCTCCACTTT.

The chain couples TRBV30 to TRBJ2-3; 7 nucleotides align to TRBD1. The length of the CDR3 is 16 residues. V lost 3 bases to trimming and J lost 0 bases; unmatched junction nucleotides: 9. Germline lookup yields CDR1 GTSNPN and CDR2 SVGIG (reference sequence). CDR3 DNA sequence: TGTGCCTGGAGCGGGACAGTTCCAACTAGCACAGATACGCAGTATTTT. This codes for CAWSGTVPTSTDTQYF. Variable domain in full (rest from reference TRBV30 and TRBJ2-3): SQTIHQWPATLVQPVGSPLSLECTVEGTSNPNLYWYRQAAGRGLQLLFYSVGIGQISSEVPQNLSASRPQDRQFILSSKKLLLSDSGFYLCAWSGTVPTSTDTQYFGPGTRLTVL.